This passage covers 30 T cell receptor beta chains from one sample sequenced in a study of blood T cells in healthy people across ages. The second PCR ran roughly 6 to 11 cycles with a sample-barcoded 5' primer and J-beta primers. In TCRdb, the 5' RACE reads were re-called with MiXCR into one record per CDR3 protein. The table shows roughly 720,000 distinct CDR3 sequences, with roughly 50% occurring only once. Sequenced material: blood. These TCRs come from an elderly man in good health.

The V call is TRBV3-1, the J call TRBJ2-7; D not certain. The V and J ends lost 1 base and 6 bases respectively, with 7 bases between them. The V gene's germline CDR1 is LGHDT and CDR2 YNNKEL (reference sequence). This CDR3 is built from 12 residues. The CDR3 nucleotides are TGTGCCAGCAGCCAAGGGTCGGGCGAGCAGTACTTC. Translating gives CASSQGSGEQYF.

Written as DNA, the CDR3 is TGCGCCAGCGGCCTACAGGGGGGGGTTCACGAGCAGTACTTC. This sequence encodes CASGLQGGVHEQYF. The chain employs TRBV5-1 and TRBJ2-7; maybe TRBD1 (8 bases). CDR1 is SGHRS, CDR2 YFSETQ, per germline. V was cut by 7 bases and J by 5 bases, with 19 bases left in between. This CDR3 has 14 amino acids.

This clonotype showed up just once. At one end the junction does not follow the germline gene, possibly because of a read error. V is TRBV7-3 and J is TRBJ1-6; possible D gene TRBD1, 6 bases. The CDR3 has 15 amino acids. Germline V gene data show CDR1 as SGHTA and CDR2 as FQGTGA. The CDR3 is CAGSLTGQYNSPLHF. In nucleotides, the CDR3 is TGTGCCGGCAGCTTAACTGGACAGTATAATTCACCCCTCCACTTT.

The chain links TRBV6-1 to TRBJ2-3; tentatively, D is TRBD2 (5 bases). Germline V gene sequence: CDR1 MNHNS, CDR2 SASEGT. This CDR3 spans 16 amino acids. V shed 1 base and J shed 0 bases, with 11 bases lying between them. CDR3 coding DNA: TGTGCCAGCAGTGAAGAAGGAGGCGGGAGCACAGATACGCAGTATTTT. This encodes CASSEEGGGSTDTQYF.

This clonotype appeared a few times. The V and J genes are TRBV7-3 and TRBJ2-1, with unresolved D. This CDR3 is built from 14 residues. Per germline, CDR1 SGHTA and CDR2 FQGTGA. Trimming removed 5 bases at V and 2 bases at J, with 10 bases between. DNA of the CDR3: TGTGCCAGCAGCGCCACACCAACCTACAATGAGCAGTTCTTC. The encoded protein is CASSATPTYNEQFF.

This chain links TRBV10-2 with TRBJ1-2, with 9 bases that match TRBD1. Germline values: CDR1 WSHSY, CDR2 SAAADI. V dropped 3 bases and J dropped 7; count of bases not matched to a gene: 3. The CDR3 has 13 amino acids. Here the CDR3 DNA reads TGCGCCAGCAGTGAACAGGGGGCCCTTGGCTACACCTTC. Its translation is CASSEQGALGYTF.

This clonotype was seen a few times. This sequence joins TRBV13 and TRBJ2-7; D remains ambiguous. The CDR3 has 12 amino acids. Germline V CDR1 and CDR2: PRHDT, FYEKMQ (reference sequence). The V gene lost 3 bases and the J gene lost 4 bases, with 7 bases spanning the gap. The CDR3 nucleotides are TGTGCCAGCAGCTTCCAACAGTACGAGCAGTACTTC. The encoded protein is CASSFQQYEQYF.

As concerns this clonotype: Germline is not matched at one junction end, which may reflect a read error. The chain couples TRBV3-1 to TRBJ1-6; D uncertain. CDR1 and CDR2 (germline): LGHDT, YNNKEL (reference sequence). The CDR3 is 14 residues long. The CDR3 DNA is TGTGCCAGCAGCCAAGTCGCTCGGGATTCACCCTTCCACTTT. Encoded protein: CASSQVARDSPFHF.

The rearrangement links TRBV9 to TRBJ1-4; 10 bases line up with TRBD1. The J segment lost 4 bases and the V segment lost 0 bases, leaving 9 bases of the junction unmatched. Per germline, CDR1 SGDLS and CDR2 YYNGEE. The CDR3 consists of 18 residues. The CDR3 loop reads CASSVDTPGTGVNEKLFF. The DNA of the CDR3 is TGTGCCAGCAGCGTAGACACTCCCGGGACAGGGGTTAATGAAAAACTGTTTTTT.

The count of this clonotype is one. This sequence joins TRBV27 and TRBJ2-5; 10 bases align to TRBD2. V lost 5 bases to trimming and J lost 4 bases; unmatched junction nucleotides: 13. Germline V CDR1 and CDR2: MNHEY, SMNVEV (reference sequence). The CDR3 loop spans 17 amino acids. This CDR3 is CASSRPSAGGPGETQYF. The CDR3 nucleotides are TGTGCCAGCAGTCGCCCCTCAGCGGGAGGGCCTGGAGAGACCCAGTACTTC.

In this sample, this clonotype turned up a few times. The rearrangement uses TRBV5-1 and TRBJ1-2, with a tentative D call TRBD1 (6 bases). The CDR3 has 15 amino acids. The V and J ends lost 4 bases and 2 bases respectively, with 15 bases between them. The germline gives CDR1 SGHRS, CDR2 YFSETQ. CDR3 DNA: TGCGCCAGCAGCCCCCCCCCCGGGACAAACTATGGCTACACCTTC. It encodes CASSPPPGTNYGYTF.

The CDR3 nucleotides are TGCAGTGCTAGAGTTCTCTCCTCAAAAGGGGGCGCGGGGTACGGCTACACCTTC. Its translation is CSARVLSSKGGAGYGYTF. The chain employs TRBV20-1 and TRBJ1-2; TRBD1 matches 7 bases. The CDR3 loop spans 18 amino acids. Germline CDR1 and CDR2: DFQATT and SNEGSKA (reference sequence). V lost 1 base to trimming and J lost 8 bases; unmatched junction nucleotides: 22.

The CDR3 DNA is TGCGCCAGCAGCCCCGGGACCACGGTAGGAACTGGGGCCAACGTCCTGACTTTC. Translating gives CASSPGTTVGTGANVLTF. V gene TRBV5-1 combines with J gene TRBJ2-6; D might be TRBD1 or TRBD2, each matching 5 bases. This CDR3 spans 18 amino acids. In germline, CDR1 is SGHRS, CDR2 YFSETQ. Trimming removed 4 bases at V and 2 bases at J, with 19 bases between.

The chain uses TRBV3-1 and TRBJ2-1, with 8 bases that match TRBD2. V lost 4 bases to trimming and J lost 4 bases; unmatched junction nucleotides: 15. The CDR3 totals 18 residues. Looked up from germline, CDR1 is LGHDT and CDR2 is YNNKEL (reference sequence). The CDR3 sequence is CASSPRAMSGRTYNEQFF. In nucleotides, the CDR3 is TGTGCCAGCAGCCCCCGGGCTATGAGCGGGAGAACTTACAATGAGCAGTTCTTC.

This clonotype has only a few counts. The V call is TRBV7-2, the J call TRBJ1-4; D is possibly TRBD1 (5 bases). With 3 bases removed from V and 0 bases from J, the gap between germline ends came to 5 bases. The CDR3 is 14 residues long. Germline values: CDR1 SGHTA, CDR2 FQGNSA. The CDR3 DNA reads as TGTGCCAGCAGCTTGACAGCAACTAATGAAAAACTGTTTTTT. It is translated as CASSLTATNEKLFF.

The rearrangement links TRBV7-2 to TRBJ2-1; D may be TRBD2 (6 bases). This CDR3 region has 17 residues. Germline V gives CDR1 SGHTA, CDR2 FQGNSA. Trimming removed 1 base at V and 6 bases at J, with 19 bases between. The CDR3 DNA sequence: TGTGCCAGCAGCTTAGGGCAGGTTGGGCGGGATGGCAATGAGCAGTTCTTC. This encodes CASSLGQVGRDGNEQFF.

A single count supports this clonotype. The rearrangement links TRBV28 to TRBJ2-7; 9 bases agree with TRBD2. The CDR3 has 16 residues. Per the germline V gene, CDR1 is MDHEN and CDR2 is SYDVKM. V shed 3 bases and J 5 bases; nucleotides not matched to a gene: 11. The CDR3 spells CASSFQGRLAGHEQYF. Written as DNA, the CDR3 is TGTGCCAGCAGTTTTCAAGGGAGGCTAGCGGGACACGAGCAGTACTTC.

Worth noting for this clonotype: The junction shows a germline mismatch at one end, possibly a read error. This chain uses TRBV15 with TRBJ2-4; a weak D match, TRBD2 (5 bases). In germline, CDR1 is LNHNV, CDR2 YYDKDF (reference sequence). The CDR3 loop spans 17 amino acids. The CDR3 coding sequence is TGTGCCACCAGCAGAGCCAACCTCGGGGTAGCCAAAAACACTCAGTACTTC. Translating gives CATSRANLGVAKNTQYF. Complete variable domain (other parts from reference TRBV15 and TRBJ2-4): DAMVIQNPRYQVTQFGKPVTLSCSQTLNHNVMYWYQQKSSQAPKLLFHYYDKDFNNEADTPDNFQSRRPNTSFCFLDIRSPGLGDTAMYLCATSRANLGVAKNTQYFGAGTRLSVL.

The chain employs TRBV25-1 and TRBJ2-7, with D hard to call. With 4 bases removed from V and 2 bases from J, the gap between germline ends came to 9 bases. CDR1 and CDR2 from the germline V gene are MGHDK and SYGVNS. This CDR3 region has 13 residues. CDR3 in DNA: TGTGCCAGCAGTGTCGGCGGAACCTACGAGCAGTACTTC. It specifies CASSVGGTYEQYF.

This chain joins TRBV20-1 and TRBJ2-5; 8 nucleotides agree with TRBD2. V was pared by 0 bases and J by 4 bases, with 13 bases of the junction left unmatched. The germline gives CDR1 DFQATT, CDR2 SNEGSKA (reference sequence). The CDR3 sequence is 17 residues long. CDR3 nucleotide sequence: TGCAGTGCTAGAGAGGAGATTGGTGTGGGACTAGGAGAGACCCAGTACTTC. Translation gives CSAREEIGVGLGETQYF.

V and J are TRBV12-3 or TRBV12-4 and TRBJ1-1, with D perhaps TRBD1 (5 bases). The CDR3 is 12 residues long. Trimming stripped 6 bases from V and 5 bases from J, with 10 bases between. CDR3 sequence (DNA): TGTGCCAGCAGGCGGGGGGATACTGAAGCTTTCTTT. Protein: CASRRGDTEAFF.

This rearrangement joins TRBV20-1 to TRBJ1-5; 8 bases are a match to TRBD1. Germline trimming cut 5 bases from V and 5 bases from J; bases unmatched to any gene: 8. Germline V gives CDR1 DFQATT, CDR2 SNEGSKA (reference sequence). The CDR3 has 14 residues. The CDR3 DNA reads TGCAGTGCTGGACCCAGGGGGCGAGATCAGCCCCAGCATTTT. Its translation is CSAGPRGRDQPQHF.

V gene TRBV10-3 combines with J gene TRBJ2-7; the match to TRBD2 covers 8 bases. V was clipped by 10 bases and J by 6 bases; unmatched bases: 11. This CDR3 is 13 amino acids long. CDR1 and CDR2 from the germline V gene are ENHRY and SYGVKD. The CDR3 sequence: CASAGTRDSEQYF. CDR3 DNA: TGTGCCAGCGCCGGGACTAGAGACTCCGAGCAGTACTTC.

The rearrangement links TRBV11-2 to TRBJ2-5, with 7 bases fitting TRBD2. V was pared by 4 bases and J by 11 bases, with 16 bases of the junction left unmatched. This CDR3 is built from 15 residues. CDR1 and CDR2 (germline): SGHAT, FQNNGV. The CDR3 protein is CASSYLAVYTYGQYF. The CDR3 DNA follows: TGTGCCAGCAGCTATCTAGCGGTCTACACCTACGGGCAGTACTTC.

This chain links TRBV12-3 or TRBV12-4 with TRBJ2-5, with 8 bases identical to TRBD1. This CDR3 is 16 amino acids long. Trimming cost V 3 bases and J 1 base; bases outside gene matches: 7. In DNA form, the CDR3 reads TGTGCCAGCAGTTTCGGACAGGGAATACCCCAAGAGACCCAGTACTTC. Translated, it gives CASSFGQGIPQETQYF.

The chain carries TRBV28 and TRBJ2-5; TRBD1 matches at 7 bases. There are 14 residues in the CDR3. The trim removed 9 bases at V and 5 bases at J, leaving 12 bases unmatched. CDR1 is MDHEN and CDR2 is SYDVKM in the germline V gene. CDR3 sequence (DNA): TGTGCCAGTAGTCTACAGGGGATCGAGGAGACCCAGTACTTC. Residues: CASSLQGIEETQYF. The entire variable domain, with the rest obtained from reference TRBV28 and TRBJ2-5, is as follows: DVKVTQSSRYLVKRTGEKVFLECVQDMDHENMFWYRQDPGLGLRLIYFSYDVKMKEKGDIPEGYSVSREKKERFSLILESASTNQTSMYLCASSLQGIEETQYFGPGTRLLVL.

The count of this clonotype is one. The J gene is TRBJ2-1, the V gene TRBV9; 12 bases are shared with TRBD2. The germline V gene encodes CDR1 SGDLS and CDR2 YYNGEE. Trimming removed 4 bases from V and 7 bases from J; junction bases left unmatched: 9. CDR3 length: 16 residues. The CDR3 DNA reads as TGTGCCAGCAGCTTGGGACTAGCGGGTAAAATTAATGAGCAGTTCTTC. Its translation: CASSLGLAGKINEQFF.

V is TRBV28 and J is TRBJ2-5, with 7 nucleotides matching TRBD1. Germline CDR1 reads MDHEN; CDR2 reads SYDVKM. The CDR3 is 13 amino acids. J was trimmed by 4 bases and V by 6 bases; bases with no gene match: 5. The chain's CDR3 is CASRLGQRETQYF. The CDR3 coding sequence is TGTGCCAGCAGATTGGGACAGAGAGAGACCCAGTACTTC. The whole variable domain, remainder taken from reference TRBV28 and TRBJ2-5, is DVKVTQSSRYLVKRTGEKVFLECVQDMDHENMFWYRQDPGLGLRLIYFSYDVKMKEKGDIPEGYSVSREKKERFSLILESASTNQTSMYLCASRLGQRETQYFGPGTRLLVL.

The V and J genes are TRBV12-3 or TRBV12-4 and TRBJ2-3, with D perhaps being TRBD1 or TRBD2 (5 bases each). The V gene lost 6 bases and the J gene lost 14 bases, with 21 bases spanning the gap. This CDR3 region has 13 residues. CDR3 nucleotide sequence: TGTGCCAGCAGCCTCGGGGCAAGCAGAGGCGCGTATTTT. Amino acid sequence: CASSLGASRGAYF.

This clonotype was observed a handful of times. This chain connects TRBV29-1 to TRBJ2-1; TRBD1 is a possible D gene (5 bases). V was shortened by 5 bases and J by 6 bases, with 11 bases between the two germline ends. CDR1 and CDR2 (germline): SQVTM, ANQGSEA. This CDR3 is built from 12 residues. The DNA for the CDR3 is TGCAGCGTTAGGGCAGGGATCAATGAGCAGTTCTTC. It encodes CSVRAGINEQFF.